These T cell receptor beta chains were read from a single sample in a study of T-cell reconstitution after alpha-beta-depleted transplantation in children. TCRdb redid the calling of the PCR reads with MiXCR, one entry per CDR3 protein. This sample has approximately 130,000 distinct CDR3 sequences, with 9.7% found just once. This specimen was PBMCs, mostly from graft donor cells, taken 180 days after TCRalphabeta/CD19-depleted stem cell transplant. The receptors were sampled from a girl less than two years old who had a stem cell transplant for combined immunodeficiency, so the T cells may come from the graft donor. CDR3s leave out the opening cysteine and the closing phenylalanine or tryptophan.

J gene | V gene | CDR3 length | CDR3 protein
TRBJ1-1 | TRBV7-2 | 14 | ASSLGVGQGATEAF
TRBJ2-2 | TRBV5-1 | 15 | ASSSGTSGGWTGELF
TRBJ2-7 | TRBV7-2 | 12 | ASSLGRGIGEQY
TRBJ2-1 | TRBV6-2/TRBV6-3 | 12 | ASSLLDSLVEQF
TRBJ2-1 | TRBV20-1 | 9 | SAGQPNEQF
TRBJ2-5 | TRBV11-1 | 10 | ASSQNRDGQY
TRBJ2-2 | TRBV7-6 | 16 | ASSLEFSGGANTGELF
TRBJ2-5 | TRBV11-2 | 12 | ASSPRTDKETQY
TRBJ2-7 | TRBV20-1 | 9 | SARDIYEQY
TRBJ2-5 | TRBV7-7 | 15 | ASSSRRGVEGQETQY
TRBJ2-7 | TRBV29-1 | 10 | SGWQGGHEQY
TRBJ2-3 | TRBV7-7 | 12 | ASRSSYRTDTQY
TRBJ2-1 | TRBV11-3 | 14 | ASSLFAGGQGNEQF
TRBJ1-6 | TRBV10-3 | 12 | ATGTGGTNSPLH
TRBJ2-7 | TRBV27 | 13 | ASRTSGTGGYEQY
TRBJ2-7 | TRBV19 | 13 | ASSRRQGLPYEQY
TRBJ1-1 | TRBV18 | 11 | ASAFGAITEAF
TRBJ2-1 | TRBV12-3/TRBV12-4 | 10 | ASSSTRGEQF
TRBJ2-1 | TRBV20-1 | 12 | SARGSLAGNEQF
TRBJ2-7 | TRBV15 | 13 | ATSRDRSTPYEQY
TRBJ2-2 | TRBV20-1 | 9 | SAKRGGELF
TRBJ2-7 | TRBV5-1 | 10 | ASSLWVGEQY